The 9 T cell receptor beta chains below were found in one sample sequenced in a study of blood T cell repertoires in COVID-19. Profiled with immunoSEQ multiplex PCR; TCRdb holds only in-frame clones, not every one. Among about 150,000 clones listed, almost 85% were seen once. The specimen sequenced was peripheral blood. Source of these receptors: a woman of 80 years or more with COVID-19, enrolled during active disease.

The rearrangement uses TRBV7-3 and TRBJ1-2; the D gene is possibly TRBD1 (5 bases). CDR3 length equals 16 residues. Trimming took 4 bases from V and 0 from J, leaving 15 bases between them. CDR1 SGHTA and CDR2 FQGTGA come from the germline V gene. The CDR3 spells CASSSAPTASNYGYTF. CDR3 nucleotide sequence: TGTGCCAGCAGCTCAGCCCCGACAGCCTCTAACTATGGCTACACCTTC.

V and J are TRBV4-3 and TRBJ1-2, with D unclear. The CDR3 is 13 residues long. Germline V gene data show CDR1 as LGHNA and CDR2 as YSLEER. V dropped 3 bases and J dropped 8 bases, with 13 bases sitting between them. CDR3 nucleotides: TGCGCCAGCAGCCAGGTTCAGTATCTGGGCTACACCTTC. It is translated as CASSQVQYLGYTF.

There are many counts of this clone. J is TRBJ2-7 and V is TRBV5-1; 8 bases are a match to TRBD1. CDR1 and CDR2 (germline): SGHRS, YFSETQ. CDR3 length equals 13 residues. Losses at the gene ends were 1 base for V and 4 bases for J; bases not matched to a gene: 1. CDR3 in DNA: TGCGCCAGCAGCTTGACAGGGGGGTACGAGCAGTACTTC. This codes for CASSLTGGYEQYF.

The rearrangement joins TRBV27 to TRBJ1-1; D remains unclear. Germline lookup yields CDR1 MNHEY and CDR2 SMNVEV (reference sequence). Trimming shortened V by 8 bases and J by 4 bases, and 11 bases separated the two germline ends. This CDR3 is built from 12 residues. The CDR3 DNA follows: TGTGCCAGCGTGGGCCCTGGCACTGAAGCTTTCTTT. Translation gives CASVGPGTEAFF.

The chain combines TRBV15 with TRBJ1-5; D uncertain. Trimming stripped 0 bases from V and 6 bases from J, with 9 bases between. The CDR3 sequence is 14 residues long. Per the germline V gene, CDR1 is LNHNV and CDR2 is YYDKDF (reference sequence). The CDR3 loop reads CATSRDLASQPQHF. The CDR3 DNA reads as TGTGCCACCAGCAGAGATCTTGCGAGTCAGCCCCAGCATTTT.

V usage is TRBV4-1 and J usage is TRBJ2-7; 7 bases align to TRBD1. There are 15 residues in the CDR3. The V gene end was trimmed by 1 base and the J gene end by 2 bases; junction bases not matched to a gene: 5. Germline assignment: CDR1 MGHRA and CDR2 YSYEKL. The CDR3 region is CASSQGPGTAYEQYF. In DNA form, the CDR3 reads TGCGCCAGCAGCCAAGGACCTGGGACAGCCTACGAGCAGTACTTC.

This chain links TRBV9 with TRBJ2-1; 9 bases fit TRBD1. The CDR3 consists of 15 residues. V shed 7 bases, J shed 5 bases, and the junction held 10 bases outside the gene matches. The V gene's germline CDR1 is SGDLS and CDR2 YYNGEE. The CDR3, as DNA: TGTGCCAGCGCGAGAACCGGGACAGGGAACAATGAGCAGTTCTTC. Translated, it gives CASARTGTGNNEQFF.

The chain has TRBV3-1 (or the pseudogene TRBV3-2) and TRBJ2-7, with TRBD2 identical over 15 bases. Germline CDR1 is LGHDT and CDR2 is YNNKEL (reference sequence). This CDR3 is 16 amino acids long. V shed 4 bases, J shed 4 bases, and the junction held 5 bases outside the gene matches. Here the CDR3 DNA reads TGTGCCAGCAGCCGGGGACTAGCGGGGGGCCGGTACGAGCAGTACTTC. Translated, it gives CASSRGLAGGRYEQYF.

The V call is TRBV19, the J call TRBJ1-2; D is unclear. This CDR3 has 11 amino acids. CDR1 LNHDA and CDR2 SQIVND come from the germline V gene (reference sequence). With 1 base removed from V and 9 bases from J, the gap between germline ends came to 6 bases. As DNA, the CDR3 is TGTGCCAGTAGTATAGCTAAGAGCTACACCTTC. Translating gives CASSIAKSYTF.